This entry describes one T cell receptor beta chain. This record belongs to a study of T-cell reconstitution after alpha-beta-depleted transplantation in children. This CDR3 has 17 amino acids. Germline V gives CDR1 SGHRS, CDR2 YFSETQ. V lost 0 bases to trimming and J lost 4 bases; unmatched junction nucleotides: 10. It was with unique molecular identifiers that the TCRbeta library was prepared. TCRdb fed the PCR reads into MiXCR, producing one record per CDR3 protein. The sample holds almost 500,000 distinct CDR3 sequences, under 12% seen once. This chain links TRBV5-1 with TRBJ2-5; 9 positions agree with TRBD2. The sequence was collected from a child aged 2 to 15 with inherited bone marrow failure, due to receive a stem cell transplant. The source was PBMCs, collected before TCRalphabeta/CD19-depleted stem cell transplant. The CDR3 reads CASSLEEREAGLETQYF. In DNA, the CDR3 is TGCGCCAGCAGCTTGGAGGAGCGGGAGGCCGGGTTAGAGACCCAGTACTTC.